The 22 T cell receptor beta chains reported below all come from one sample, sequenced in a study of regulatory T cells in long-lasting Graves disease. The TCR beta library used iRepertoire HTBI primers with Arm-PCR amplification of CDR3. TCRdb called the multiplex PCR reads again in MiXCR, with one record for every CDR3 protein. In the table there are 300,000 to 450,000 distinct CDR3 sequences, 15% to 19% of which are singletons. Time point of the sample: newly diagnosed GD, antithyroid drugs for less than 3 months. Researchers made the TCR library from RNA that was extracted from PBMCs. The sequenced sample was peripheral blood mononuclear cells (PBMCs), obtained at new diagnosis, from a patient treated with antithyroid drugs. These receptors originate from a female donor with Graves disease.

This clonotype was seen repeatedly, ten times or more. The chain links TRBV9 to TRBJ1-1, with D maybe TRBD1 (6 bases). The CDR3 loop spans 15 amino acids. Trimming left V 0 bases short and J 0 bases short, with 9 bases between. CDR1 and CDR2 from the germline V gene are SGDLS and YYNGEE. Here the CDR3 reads CASSVGQVMNTEAFF. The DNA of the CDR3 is TGTGCCAGCAGCGTAGGACAGGTTATGAACACTGAAGCTTTCTTT.

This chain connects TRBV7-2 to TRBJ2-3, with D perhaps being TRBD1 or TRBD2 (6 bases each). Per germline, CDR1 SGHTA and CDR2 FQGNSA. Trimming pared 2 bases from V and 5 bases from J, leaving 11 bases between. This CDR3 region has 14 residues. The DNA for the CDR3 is TGTGCCAGCAGCTTATCGGGGGCAGGAGATACGCAGTATTTT. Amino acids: CASSLSGAGDTQYF.

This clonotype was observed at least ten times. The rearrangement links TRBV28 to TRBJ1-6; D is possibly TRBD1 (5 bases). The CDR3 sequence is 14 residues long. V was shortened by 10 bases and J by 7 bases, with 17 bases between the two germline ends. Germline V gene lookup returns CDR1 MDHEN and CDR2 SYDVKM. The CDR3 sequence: CAIAPGTVNSPLHF. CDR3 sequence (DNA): TGTGCCATTGCTCCCGGGACGGTCAATTCACCCCTCCACTTT.

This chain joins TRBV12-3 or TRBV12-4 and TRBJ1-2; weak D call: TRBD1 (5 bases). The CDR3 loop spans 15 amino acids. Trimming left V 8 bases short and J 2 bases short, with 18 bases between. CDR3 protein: CASSPPMGENYGYTF. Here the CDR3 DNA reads TGTGCCAGCTCACCACCGATGGGGGAAAACTATGGCTACACCTTC.

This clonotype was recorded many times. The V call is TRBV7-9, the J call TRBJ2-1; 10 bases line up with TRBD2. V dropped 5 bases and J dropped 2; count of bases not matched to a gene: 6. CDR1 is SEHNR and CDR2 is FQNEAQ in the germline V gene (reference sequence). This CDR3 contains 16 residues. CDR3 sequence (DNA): TGTGCCAGCAGCCCCCCTAGCGGGAGAGCCTACAATGAGCAGTTCTTC. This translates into CASSPPSGRAYNEQFF.

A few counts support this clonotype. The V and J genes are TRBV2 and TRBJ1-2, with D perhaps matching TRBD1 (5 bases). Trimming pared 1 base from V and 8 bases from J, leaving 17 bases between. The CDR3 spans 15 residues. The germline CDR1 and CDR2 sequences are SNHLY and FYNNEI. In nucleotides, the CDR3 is TGTGCCAGCAGTGAAGAGGTGGGGCGCGAAGGAGGCTACACCTTC. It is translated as CASSEEVGREGGYTF.

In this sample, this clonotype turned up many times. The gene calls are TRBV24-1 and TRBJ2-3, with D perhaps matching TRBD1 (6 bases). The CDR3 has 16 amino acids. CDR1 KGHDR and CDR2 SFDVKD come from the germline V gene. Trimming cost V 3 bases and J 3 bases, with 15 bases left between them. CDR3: CATSDARGIGTDTQYF. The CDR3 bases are TGTGCCACCAGTGATGCGAGGGGGATAGGGACAGATACGCAGTATTTT.

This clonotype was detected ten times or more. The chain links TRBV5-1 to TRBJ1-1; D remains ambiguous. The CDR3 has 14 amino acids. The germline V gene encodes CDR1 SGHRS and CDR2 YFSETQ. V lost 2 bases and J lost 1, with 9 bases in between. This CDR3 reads CASSLGPSNTEAFF. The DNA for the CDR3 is TGCGCCAGCAGCTTAGGCCCATCGAACACTGAAGCTTTCTTT.

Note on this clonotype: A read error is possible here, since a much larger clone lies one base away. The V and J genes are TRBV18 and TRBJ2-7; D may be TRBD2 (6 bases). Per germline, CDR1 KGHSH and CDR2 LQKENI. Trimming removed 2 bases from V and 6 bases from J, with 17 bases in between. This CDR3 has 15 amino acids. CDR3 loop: CASSPGGRTTCEQYF. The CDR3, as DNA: TGTGCCAGCTCACCAGGCGGCAGGACTACCTGCGAGCAGTACTTC.

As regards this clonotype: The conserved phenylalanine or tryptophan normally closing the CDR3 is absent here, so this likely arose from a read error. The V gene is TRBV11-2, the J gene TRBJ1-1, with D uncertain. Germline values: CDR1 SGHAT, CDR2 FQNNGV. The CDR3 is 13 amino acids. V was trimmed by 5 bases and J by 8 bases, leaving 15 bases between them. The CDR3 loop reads CASSLTRAAEAFL. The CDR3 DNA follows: TGTGCCAGCAGCCTGACCCGCGCGGCCGAAGCTTTCCTT.

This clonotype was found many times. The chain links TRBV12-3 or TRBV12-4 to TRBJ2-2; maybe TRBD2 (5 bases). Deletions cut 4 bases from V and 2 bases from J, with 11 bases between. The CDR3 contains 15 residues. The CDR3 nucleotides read TGTGCCAGCAGTTCGGGGTCCCGAAACACCGGGGAGCTGTTTTTT. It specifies CASSSGSRNTGELFF.

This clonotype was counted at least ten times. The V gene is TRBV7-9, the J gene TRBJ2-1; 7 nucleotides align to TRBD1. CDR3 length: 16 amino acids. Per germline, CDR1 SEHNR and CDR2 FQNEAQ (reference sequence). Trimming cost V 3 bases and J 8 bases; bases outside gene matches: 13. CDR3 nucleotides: TGTGCCAGCAGCTTGGATCTGGCAGGGACAGCTGATGAGCAGTTCTTC. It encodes CASSLDLAGTADEQFF. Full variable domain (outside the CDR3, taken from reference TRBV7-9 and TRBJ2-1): DTGVSQNPRHKITKRGQNVTFRCDPISEHNRLYWYRQTLGQGPEFLTYFQNEAQLEKSRLLSDRFSAERPKGSFSTLEIQRTEQGDSAMYLCASSLDLAGTADEQFFGPGTRLTVL.

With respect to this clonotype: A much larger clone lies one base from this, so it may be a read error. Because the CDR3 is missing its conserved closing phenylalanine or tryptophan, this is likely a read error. CDR3 coding DNA: TGTGCCAGCAGCTTAGACCCAGCGGGAGCGCCCTACGAGCAGTACCTC. Amino acid sequence: CASSLDPAGAPYEQYL. This chain uses TRBV11-2 with TRBJ2-7, with 8 bases identical to TRBD2. With 0 bases clipped from V and 2 bases from J, the junction kept 6 bases outside the gene matches. The CDR3 extends over 16 amino acids. In germline, CDR1 is SGHAT, CDR2 FQNNGV.

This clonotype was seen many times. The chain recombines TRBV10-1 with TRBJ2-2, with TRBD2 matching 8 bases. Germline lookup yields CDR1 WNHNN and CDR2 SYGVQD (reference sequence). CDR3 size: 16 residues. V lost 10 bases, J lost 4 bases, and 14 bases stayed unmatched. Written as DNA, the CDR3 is TGCGCCACATCGGGAGGCGGGAGGCGAAGCACCGGGGAGCTGTTTTTT. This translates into CATSGGGRRSTGELFF.

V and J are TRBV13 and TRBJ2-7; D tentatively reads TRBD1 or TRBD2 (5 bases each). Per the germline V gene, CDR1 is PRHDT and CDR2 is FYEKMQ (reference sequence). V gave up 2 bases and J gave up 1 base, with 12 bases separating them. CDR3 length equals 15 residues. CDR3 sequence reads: CASSLPGRRSYEQYF. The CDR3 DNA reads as TGTGCCAGCAGCTTACCGGGGCGGAGATCCTACGAGCAGTACTTC.

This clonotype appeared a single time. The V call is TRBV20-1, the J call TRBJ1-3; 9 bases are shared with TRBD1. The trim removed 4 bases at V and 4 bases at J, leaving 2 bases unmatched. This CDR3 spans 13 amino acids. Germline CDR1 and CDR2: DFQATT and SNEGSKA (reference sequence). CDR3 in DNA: TGCAGTGCTACGACAGGGGGAGGAAACACCATATATTTT. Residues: CSATTGGGNTIYF.

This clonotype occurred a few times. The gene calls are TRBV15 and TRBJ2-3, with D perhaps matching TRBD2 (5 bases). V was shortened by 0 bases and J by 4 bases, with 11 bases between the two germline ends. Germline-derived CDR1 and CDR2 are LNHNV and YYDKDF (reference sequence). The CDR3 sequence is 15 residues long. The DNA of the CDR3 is TGTGCCACCAGCAGAGATTTGGCGAGGGCAGATACGCAGTATTTT. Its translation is CATSRDLARADTQYF.

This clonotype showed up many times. CDR3 sequence: CASSESSGFSTEAFF. In DNA form, the CDR3 reads TGTGCCAGCAGTGAATCGTCAGGGTTCTCCACTGAAGCTTTCTTT. The rearrangement links TRBV25-1 to TRBJ1-1; TRBD1 is a possible D gene (5 bases). CDR1 is MGHDK, CDR2 SYGVNS, per germline. V was shortened by 1 base and J by 4 bases, with 13 bases between the two germline ends. The CDR3 runs 15 residues.

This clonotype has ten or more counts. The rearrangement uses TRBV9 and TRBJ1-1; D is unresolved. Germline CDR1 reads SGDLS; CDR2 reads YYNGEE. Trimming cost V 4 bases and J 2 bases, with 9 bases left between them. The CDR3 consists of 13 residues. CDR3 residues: CASSTQLNTEAFF. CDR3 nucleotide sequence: TGTGCCAGCAGCACACAGTTAAACACTGAAGCTTTCTTT.

The DNA of the CDR3 is TGTGCCAGCAGCTTCAAGACAGGGGCCTTATACCAAGAGACCCAGTACTTC. It is translated as CASSFKTGALYQETQYF. The rearrangement links TRBV7-2 to TRBJ2-5; TRBD1 agrees at 8 bases. The CDR3 runs to 17 residues. Germline V gives CDR1 SGHTA, CDR2 FQGNSA. V shed 3 bases, J shed 0 bases, and the junction held 9 bases outside the gene matches.

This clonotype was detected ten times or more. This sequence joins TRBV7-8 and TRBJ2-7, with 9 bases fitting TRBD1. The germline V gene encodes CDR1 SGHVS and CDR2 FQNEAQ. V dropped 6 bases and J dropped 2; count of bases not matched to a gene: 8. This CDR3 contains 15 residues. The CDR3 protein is CASRTDRGFPYEQYF. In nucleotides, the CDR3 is TGTGCCAGCAGGACGGACAGGGGATTTCCCTACGAGCAGTACTTC.

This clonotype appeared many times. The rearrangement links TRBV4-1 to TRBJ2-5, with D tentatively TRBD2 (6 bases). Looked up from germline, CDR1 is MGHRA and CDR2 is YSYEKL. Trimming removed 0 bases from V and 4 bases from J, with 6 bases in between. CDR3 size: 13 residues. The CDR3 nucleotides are TGCGCCAGCAGCCAAGACGGGGGAGAGACCCAGTACTTC. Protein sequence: CASSQDGGETQYF.